The following is a T cell receptor beta chain sequence with its context. The source of the sample is a study of blood T cell repertoires in COVID-19. Looking at the study overall: Samples taken during acute and convalescent COVID-19 were collected in the United States, Italy and Spain. Sample material is recorded as cDNA or gDNA derived from T cells, B-cell-depleted T cells, or PBMCs.

How the authors handled the data: Estimation of nucleated cell counts was performed using reference gene primer amplification. Produced via immunoSEQ multiplex PCR; TCRdb's table is partial and in-frame only. Clone size and V and J calls were adopted from that table, with D and trimming inferred from the DNA. The sample includes approximately 170,000 clones, 65% to 90% seen only once; the top ten take 7% to 10%. Germline CDR1 reads KGHDR; CDR2 reads SFDVKD. V lost 5 bases, J lost 1 base, and 17 bases lay in between. CDR3 length: 17 amino acids. The origin of this receptor is a man aged 50 to 60 with active or convalescent COVID-19. What was sequenced was peripheral blood. The chain has TRBV24-1 and TRBJ2-1, with TRBD2 as a possible D gene (5 bases). The CDR3 loop reads CATSVSSHGGSYNEQFF. The CDR3 DNA is TGTGCCACCAGTGTTTCTAGCCACGGCGGGTCCTACAATGAGCAGTTCTTC.